A single T cell receptor (beta chain) is shown here with its context. The data derive from a study of blood T cell repertoires in COVID-19. Study as a whole: From the United States, Italy and Spain came samples of acute and convalescent COVID-19.

Profiling relied on immunoSEQ multiplex PCR, and the TCRdb table lists in-frame clones only, not all of them. The sample contains about 250,000 clones, around 88% of which appear only once. The CDR3 totals 15 residues. Germline trimming cut 5 bases from V and 3 bases from J; bases unmatched to any gene: 6. Germline CDR1 reads LNHDA; CDR2 reads SQIVND (reference sequence). Sequences were obtained from peripheral blood. The chain joins TRBV19 to TRBJ1-1; 10 bases agree with TRBD1. This TCR derives from a woman aged 25 to 39 with COVID-19, enrolled during active disease. CDR3 in amino acids: CASSGTGERHTEAFF. The CDR3 DNA follows: TGTGCCAGTAGTGGGACAGGGGAGAGGCACACTGAAGCTTTCTTT.